This record covers a single T cell receptor beta chain. The antigen is not known. The data belong to a study of shared clonotypes between healthy human individuals. Study results and limitations: Clonotypes shared by all four donors outscored non-shared clonotypes in generation probability. The expectation was that sequencing depth would affect clonotype sharing among donors.

The repertoire was sequenced with immunoSEQ multiplex PCR; TCRdb's copy has only in-frame clones and lacks some. Among approximately 1.5 million clones listed, 95% to 99% were seen once. Losses at the gene ends were 4 bases for V and 4 bases for J; bases not matched to a gene: 9. CDR3 size: 16 residues. CDR1 and CDR2 (germline): MDHEN, SYDVKM. Participating donors were healthy, HIV-negative adults free of recent acute infections or vaccinations. This TCR was recovered from a man aged 30-40 years in good health. The rearrangement uses TRBV28 and TRBJ1-5; 8 positions match TRBD1. The sample taken for sequencing was naive CD4+ T cells sorted from blood. The subset: CD45RA+ positively selected. This CDR3 reads CASSSGQGRGNQPQHF. The CDR3 nucleotides are TGTGCCAGCAGTTCAGGACAGGGTAGGGGAAATCAGCCCCAGCATTTT.